This T cell receptor (beta chain) derives from a study of T cell changes during pregnancy in multiple sclerosis. This clone was observed once. Germline CDR1 and CDR2: MNHEY and SMNVEV (reference sequence). This CDR3 comprises 11 residues. The ends were cut back, 5 bases at V and 8 bases at J, with 8 bases in the middle. Data came from immunoSEQ multiplex PCR; TCRdb stores just in-frame clones and leaves some out. The sample holds about 64,000 clones, just over 90% seen once. Sequences were derived from peripheral blood, sampled in the second trimester of pregnancy. This receptor was taken from a female donor with multiple sclerosis, enrolled in a pregnancy study. The chain joins TRBV27 to TRBJ2-3; D may be TRBD1 (6 bases). The CDR3: CASSPGVTQYF. DNA for the CDR3: TGTGCCAGCAGTCCAGGGGTTACGCAGTATTTT.